This is a list of T cell receptor beta chains from one sample in a study of cytomegalovirus exposure and HLA in healthy donors. Clones were sequenced by immunoSEQ multiplex PCR, and TCRdb holds only the in-frame ones, with some missing. The sample's table shows 95,000 to 150,000 clones. The sequencing sample was made of PBMCs. The receptor set was obtained from a man in his late teens or twenties in good health and CMV-seronegative. The CDR3 runs from the conserved cysteine through the conserved F or W. Fields, in order: CDR3 protein, CDR3 DNA, V gene, J gene, D gene. The D gene is left open where the match is weak.

cdr3_aa: CASRPRGQVDQPQHF
cdr3_nt: TGTGCAAGTCGCCCCAGGGGGCAGGTTGATCAGCCCCAGCATTTT
v_call: TRBV12-2
j_call: TRBJ1-5
d_call: -

cdr3_aa: CASSFSARGRNTEAFF
cdr3_nt: TGTGCCAGCAGTTTTTCCGCTAGGGGGCGGAACACTGAAGCTTTCTTT
v_call: TRBV27
j_call: TRBJ1-1
d_call: TRBD1

cdr3_aa: CASKRTGETGELFF
cdr3_nt: TGTGCCAGCAAAAGGACAGGGGAAACCGGGGAGCTGTTTTTT
v_call: TRBV19
j_call: TRBJ2-2
d_call: TRBD1

cdr3_aa: CASSPRTGGLETQYF
cdr3_nt: TGTGCCAGCAGCCCCCGGACAGGGGGCCTGGAGACCCAGTACTTC
v_call: TRBV5-6
j_call: TRBJ2-5
d_call: TRBD1

cdr3_aa: CASSLNQDYGYTF
cdr3_nt: TGTGCCAGCAGTTTAAATCAGGACTATGGCTACACCTTC
v_call: TRBV28
j_call: TRBJ1-2
d_call: -

cdr3_aa: CASSQADRGPWGNSPLHF
cdr3_nt: TGCGCCAGCAGCCAAGCGGACAGGGGGCCTTGGGGGAATTCACCCCTCCACTTT
v_call: TRBV4-1
j_call: TRBJ1-6
d_call: TRBD1

cdr3_aa: CASRLAGDTGELFF
cdr3_nt: TGTGCCAGCAGACTAGCGGGGGACACCGGGGAGCTGTTTTTT
v_call: TRBV6-4
j_call: TRBJ2-2
d_call: TRBD2

cdr3_aa: CASSLRTSGDYEQYF
cdr3_nt: TGCGCCAGCAGTCTTAGGACTAGCGGGGACTACGAGCAGTACTTC
v_call: TRBV5-1
j_call: TRBJ2-7
d_call: TRBD2

cdr3_aa: CASSYSLPGTGGYAFF
cdr3_nt: TGTGCCAGCAGTTACTCCTTACCCGGGACAGGGGGATATGCTTTCTTT
v_call: TRBV6-5
j_call: TRBJ1-1
d_call: TRBD1

cdr3_aa: CASRTGTQNYNEQFF
cdr3_nt: TGTGCCAGCAGGACCGGGACTCAAAACTACAATGAGCAGTTCTTC
v_call: TRBV5-8
j_call: TRBJ2-1
d_call: -

cdr3_aa: CASSRDQRWTGELFF
cdr3_nt: TGTGCCAGCAGTCGTGATCAGCGTTGGACCGGGGAGCTGTTTTTT
v_call: TRBV28
j_call: TRBJ2-2
d_call: -

cdr3_aa: CASSYGTGRGYTF
cdr3_nt: TGTGCCAGCAGTTACGGGACAGGGCGAGGCTACACCTTC
v_call: TRBV6-6
j_call: TRBJ1-2
d_call: TRBD1

cdr3_aa: CASTPTSGMRVEYF
cdr3_nt: TGTGCCAGCACTCCGACTAGCGGGATGAGAGTTGAGTACTTC
v_call: TRBV6-5
j_call: TRBJ2-7
d_call: TRBD2

cdr3_aa: CASSLAGTGNSPLHF
cdr3_nt: TGCGCCAGCAGCTTGGCCGGGACAGGGAATTCACCCCTCCACTTT
v_call: TRBV5-1
j_call: TRBJ1-6
d_call: TRBD1

cdr3_aa: CASRIAANSYNEQFF
cdr3_nt: TGTGCCAGCAGAATAGCGGCCAACTCCTACAATGAGCAGTTCTTC
v_call: TRBV6-6
j_call: TRBJ2-1
d_call: -

cdr3_aa: CASSLVEAPDEQYF
cdr3_nt: TGTGCCAGCAGTTTGGTAGAGGCCCCTGACGAGCAGTACTTC
v_call: TRBV6-1
j_call: TRBJ2-7
d_call: -

cdr3_aa: CAISSEGRVGSPLHF
cdr3_nt: TGTGCCATCAGTTCGGAGGGACGGGTTGGTTCACCCCTCCACTTT
v_call: TRBV10-3
j_call: TRBJ1-6
d_call: -

cdr3_aa: CASTPSRGARAQNYGYTF
cdr3_nt: TGTGCCAGCACTCCCTCCCGGGGGGCACGCGCCCAGAACTATGGCTACACCTTC
v_call: TRBV28
j_call: TRBJ1-2
d_call: -

cdr3_aa: CASSTGWEQYF
cdr3_nt: TGTGCCAGTAGTACAGGGTGGGAGCAGTACTTC
v_call: TRBV19
j_call: TRBJ2-7
d_call: -

cdr3_aa: CASSPRESEARFF
cdr3_nt: TGTGCCAGCAGCCCAAGGGAGTCCGAGGCACGGTTCTTC
v_call: TRBV7-8
j_call: TRBJ2-1
d_call: -

cdr3_aa: CASSPRGGAGVAYEQYF
cdr3_nt: TGTGCCAGCAGCCCTAGGGGGGGGGCAGGGGTGGCCTACGAGCAGTACTTC
v_call: TRBV9
j_call: TRBJ2-7
d_call: -

cdr3_aa: CASSMGQAHLALHF
cdr3_nt: TGTGCCAGCAGCATGGGACAGGCCCATTTAGCCCTCCACTTT
v_call: TRBV7-2
j_call: TRBJ1-6
d_call: TRBD1

cdr3_aa: CASSDAGTSGQETQYF
cdr3_nt: TGTGCCAGCAGTGATGCCGGGACTAGCGGCCAAGAGACCCAGTACTTC
v_call: TRBV2
j_call: TRBJ2-5
d_call: TRBD2

cdr3_aa: CASSLRGGNTEAFF
cdr3_nt: TGTGCCAGCAGCCTCCGGGGGGGGAACACTGAAGCTTTCTTT
v_call: TRBV14
j_call: TRBJ1-1
d_call: -

cdr3_aa: CASSVEPAGARTEAFF
cdr3_nt: TGTGCCAGCAGCGTAGAACCTGCGGGGGCGAGGACTGAAGCTTTCTTT
v_call: TRBV9
j_call: TRBJ1-1
d_call: -

cdr3_aa: CASSSREGNSGNTIYF
cdr3_nt: TGTGCCAGCAGTTCCCGGGAGGGAAACTCCGGAAACACCATATATTTT
v_call: TRBV27
j_call: TRBJ1-3
d_call: -

cdr3_aa: CASSPPTVYEQYF
cdr3_nt: TGTGCCAGCTCACCACCGACAGTCTACGAGCAGTACTTC
v_call: TRBV18
j_call: TRBJ2-7
d_call: -

cdr3_aa: CATKTESYEQYF
cdr3_nt: TGTGCCACCAAGACGGAGTCCTACGAGCAGTACTTC
v_call: TRBV25-1
j_call: TRBJ2-7
d_call: -

cdr3_aa: CASSIGPIYEQYF
cdr3_nt: TGTGCCAGTAGTATAGGTCCAATCTACGAGCAGTACTTC
v_call: TRBV19
j_call: TRBJ2-7
d_call: -

cdr3_aa: CASSSSGGMNTEAFF
cdr3_nt: TGCGCCAGCAGCTCCTCAGGGGGGATGAACACTGAAGCTTTCTTT
v_call: TRBV5-1
j_call: TRBJ1-1
d_call: TRBD1

cdr3_aa: CASSLDDSNYGYTF
cdr3_nt: TGTGCCAGCTCCCTAGATGATAGTAACTATGGCTACACCTTC
v_call: TRBV18
j_call: TRBJ1-2
d_call: -

cdr3_aa: CASSRGDHPYNEQFF
cdr3_nt: TGTGCCAGCAGCCGGGGTGATCACCCATACAATGAGCAGTTCTTC
v_call: TRBV6-1
j_call: TRBJ2-1
d_call: -

cdr3_aa: CASSSQLAGYEQYF
cdr3_nt: TGTGCCAGCTCATCCCAACTAGCGGGATACGAGCAGTACTTC
v_call: TRBV18
j_call: TRBJ2-7
d_call: TRBD2

cdr3_aa: CASSGEGQNTFYGYTF
cdr3_nt: TGCGCCAGCAGCGGCGAAGGACAGAATACCTTCTATGGCTACACCTTC
v_call: TRBV5-1
j_call: TRBJ1-2
d_call: -

cdr3_aa: CASSLGTGASYEQYF
cdr3_nt: TGCGCCAGCAGCTTAGGGACAGGCGCCTCCTACGAGCAGTACTTC
v_call: TRBV5-1
j_call: TRBJ2-7
d_call: TRBD1

cdr3_aa: CASSVEVGLLDTQYF
cdr3_nt: TGTGCCAGCAGCGTAGAGGTGGGGCTTCTGGATACGCAGTATTTT
v_call: TRBV9
j_call: TRBJ2-3
d_call: -

cdr3_aa: CASSRGLSYEQYF
cdr3_nt: TGTGCCAGCAGCCGGGGACTCTCCTACGAGCAGTACTTC
v_call: TRBV7-8
j_call: TRBJ2-7
d_call: -

cdr3_aa: CASSFLAGADTQYF
cdr3_nt: TGTGCCAGCAGCTTCCTAGCGGGAGCAGATACGCAGTATTTT
v_call: TRBV7-9
j_call: TRBJ2-3
d_call: TRBD2

cdr3_aa: CASSYQGTQHF
cdr3_nt: TGTGCCAGCAGTTACCAGGGAACCCAGCATTTT
v_call: TRBV6-5
j_call: TRBJ1-5
d_call: -

cdr3_aa: CASSPDSLYGYTF
cdr3_nt: TGTGCCAGCTCACCCGATTCTCTCTACGGCTACACCTTC
v_call: TRBV18
j_call: TRBJ1-2
d_call: -

cdr3_aa: CASRAQGGGYTF
cdr3_nt: TGTGCCAGCAGAGCACAGGGGGGCGGCTACACCTTC
v_call: TRBV27
j_call: TRBJ1-2
d_call: TRBD1

cdr3_aa: CASSEEGTQYF
cdr3_nt: TGCGCCAGCAGTGAGGAGGGGACCCAGTACTTC
v_call: TRBV10-2
j_call: TRBJ2-5
d_call: -

cdr3_aa: CATSSPLAGGQTGELFF
cdr3_nt: TGTGCCACCAGCAGCCCACTAGCGGGGGGGCAAACCGGGGAGCTGTTTTTT
v_call: TRBV15
j_call: TRBJ2-2
d_call: TRBD2

cdr3_aa: CASSAAGGNTGELFF
cdr3_nt: TGTGCCAGCAGCGCGGCAGGGGGCAACACCGGGGAGCTGTTTTTT
v_call: TRBV7-3
j_call: TRBJ2-2
d_call: TRBD1

cdr3_aa: CASSAGTGGANTEAFF
cdr3_nt: TGCGCCAGCAGCGCGGGGACAGGGGGCGCGAACACTGAAGCTTTCTTT
v_call: TRBV5-1
j_call: TRBJ1-1
d_call: TRBD1

cdr3_aa: CASSQQSPDPLHEQYF
cdr3_nt: TGTGCCAGCAGCCAACAAAGTCCAGATCCCCTCCACGAGCAGTACTTC
v_call: TRBV4-2
j_call: TRBJ2-7
d_call: -

cdr3_aa: CASSEWGRANTEAFF
cdr3_nt: TGTGCCAGCAGTGAATGGGGCAGGGCTAACACTGAAGCTTTCTTT
v_call: TRBV6-1
j_call: TRBJ1-1
d_call: -

cdr3_aa: CASSERGLPVNEQFF
cdr3_nt: TGTGCCAGCAGTGAAAGGGGACTTCCCGTAAATGAGCAGTTCTTC
v_call: TRBV2
j_call: TRBJ2-1
d_call: -

cdr3_aa: CASSFYGTQYNEQFF
cdr3_nt: TGTGCCAGCAGCTTCTACGGGACACAATACAATGAGCAGTTCTTC
v_call: TRBV11-2
j_call: TRBJ2-1
d_call: -

cdr3_aa: CASSVEVGASSYNSPLHF
cdr3_nt: TGTGCCAGCAGTGTAGAGGTCGGCGCAAGCTCCTATAATTCACCCCTCCACTTT
v_call: TRBV2
j_call: TRBJ1-6
d_call: -

cdr3_aa: CASSQDLRKKPNEKLFF
cdr3_nt: TGCGCCAGCAGCCAAGATCTTAGAAAGAAGCCTAATGAAAAACTGTTTTTT
v_call: TRBV4-1
j_call: TRBJ1-4
d_call: -

cdr3_aa: CASSQDTSGSAPTEQYF
cdr3_nt: TGCGCCAGCAGCCAGGATACTAGCGGGTCTGCCCCTACCGAGCAGTACTTC
v_call: TRBV4-1
j_call: TRBJ2-7
d_call: TRBD2

cdr3_aa: CASRPGTGDKTQYF
cdr3_nt: TGTGCCAGCAGACCTGGGACAGGGGACAAGACCCAGTACTTC
v_call: TRBV7-9
j_call: TRBJ2-5
d_call: TRBD1

cdr3_aa: CAWSGQANQPQHF
cdr3_nt: TGTGCCTGGAGTGGGCAGGCCAATCAGCCCCAGCATTTT
v_call: TRBV30
j_call: TRBJ1-5
d_call: -

cdr3_aa: CASSFGREAGYTF
cdr3_nt: TGTGCCAGCAGTTTCGGCAGGGAAGCTGGCTACACCTTC
v_call: TRBV6-5
j_call: TRBJ1-2
d_call: -